Following are 9 T cell receptor beta chains from one sample sequenced in a study of T cells in Graves' hyperthyroidism and ophthalmopathy. The CDR3 regions of TCR beta were amplified from RNA transcripts. The study used the HTBI primer set for a first-round RT-PCR of the TCR CDR3. TCRdb fed the multiplex PCR reads into MiXCR, producing one record per CDR3 protein. The sample lists approximately 370,000 distinct CDR3 sequences; 17% were seen once. The sequenced sample was blood. These receptors came from a woman in her 30s with Graves' hyperthyroidism that later progressed to Graves' ophthalmopathy.

This clonotype was counted ten times or more. The chain joins TRBV27 to TRBJ1-2; no firm D call. This CDR3 region has 10 residues. Germline V lookup: CDR1 MNHEY, CDR2 SMNVEV (reference sequence). V dropped 4 bases and J dropped 7 bases, with 4 bases sitting between them. For the CDR3, the DNA is TGTGCCAGCAGTTCAGCTGGCTACACCTTC. Amino acids: CASSSAGYTF.

The sample holds many counts of this clonotype. This chain joins TRBV11-1 and TRBJ1-6; D is ambiguous. Trimming pared 5 bases from V and 0 bases from J, leaving 17 bases between. Per the germline V gene, CDR1 is SGHAT and CDR2 is FQDESV (reference sequence). The CDR3 extends over 18 amino acids. CDR3 residues: CASSTPNELSSYNSPLHF. The CDR3, as DNA: TGTGCCAGCAGCACCCCCAACGAACTGAGCTCCTATAATTCACCCCTCCACTTT.

This clonotype occurred many times. The chain links TRBV7-8 to TRBJ1-1, with unresolved D. Germline V gene lookup returns CDR1 SGHVS and CDR2 FQNEAQ. Trimming took 2 bases from V and 2 from J, leaving 9 bases between them. The CDR3 sequence is 14 residues long. The CDR3 spells CASSLHRPNTEAFF. The CDR3 bases are TGTGCCAGCAGCTTACACAGACCCAACACTGAAGCTTTCTTT.

Ten or more counts support this clonotype. V usage is TRBV28 and J usage is TRBJ2-1, with 10 bases aligning to TRBD1. CDR3 length equals 15 residues. Unmatched junction bases numbered 5, after V lost 3 bases and J lost 6 bases. Germline CDR1 is MDHEN and CDR2 is SYDVKM. The chain's CDR3 is CASSFGGTGANEQFF. CDR3 bases: TGTGCCAGCAGTTTCGGAGGGACAGGGGCCAATGAGCAGTTCTTC.

This chain uses TRBV6-5 with TRBJ1-1, with D tentatively TRBD1 (6 bases). CDR3 length: 17 residues. Germline assignment: CDR1 MNHEY and CDR2 SVGAGI. V was trimmed by 0 bases and J by 2 bases, leaving 16 bases between them. CDR3 nucleotides: TGTGCCAGCAGTTACTCTCTAGCCCTACAGGGAAACACTGAAGCTTTCTTT. Translated, it gives CASSYSLALQGNTEAFF.

This clonotype was recorded at least ten times. The chain uses TRBV27 and TRBJ1-4, with 11 bases fitting TRBD1. Trimming took 6 bases from V and 10 from J; bases not matched to a gene: 7. CDR3 length: 14 amino acids. The germline CDR1 and CDR2 sequences are MNHEY and SMNVEV (reference sequence). The CDR3 region is CASSAGQGVGKLFF. CDR3 nucleotides: TGTGCCAGCAGCGCGGGACAGGGGGTTGGAAAACTGTTTTTT.

This clonotype was seen repeatedly, ten times or more. The chain links TRBV27 to TRBJ2-1, with TRBD2 identical over 7 bases. This CDR3 is built from 15 residues. CDR1 and CDR2 (germline): MNHEY, SMNVEV (reference sequence). Trimming took 2 bases from V and 2 from J; bases not matched to a gene: 3. CDR3 sequence: CASSLIAGPYNEQFF. CDR3 coding DNA: TGTGCCAGCAGTTTAATAGCGGGTCCCTACAATGAGCAGTTCTTC.

This clonotype was seen only a few times. The chain links TRBV20-1 to TRBJ2-3; the match to TRBD1 covers 7 bases. CDR3 length equals 13 residues. Germline V gene sequence: CDR1 DFQATT, CDR2 SNEGSKA (reference sequence). Losses at the gene ends were 8 bases for V and 2 bases for J; bases not matched to a gene: 7. DNA for the CDR3: TGCAGTTTTACCGGGACAGACACAGATACGCAGTATTTT. Translation: CSFTGTDTDTQYF.

This clonotype was seen only a few times. V gene TRBV5-1 combines with J gene TRBJ1-4; D is ambiguous. Germline CDR1 SGHRS, CDR2 YFSETQ. Trimming removed 5 bases from V and 7 bases from J, with 18 bases in between. This CDR3 comprises 15 residues. DNA of the CDR3: TGCGCCAGCAGTTCCGGTGAGGCGTCGGGTGAAAAACTGTTTTTT. This codes for CASSSGEASGEKLFF.